This T cell receptor (beta chain) is drawn from a study of tumor-infiltrating lymphocytes in primary liver carcinoma. Study details: Productive TCRbeta reads per sample were roughly 3.5 to 8 million, not differing by tissue. Study conclusions and caveats: Tumor specimens were characterized by a significantly higher top-250-clone fraction than blood (p = 0.039).

Joint extraction of RNA and DNA used roughly 19-32 mg of bulk tissue that was unsorted. The input was roughly 0.5 ug total RNA; TCR beta cDNA was made from it with a constant-region primer. Libraries of TCR beta came from three nested multiplex PCR rounds with slightly modified ARM-PCR. TCRdb reanalysed the multiplex PCR reads using MiXCR and keeps one entry per CDR3 protein. Counted here are 50,000 to 65,000 distinct CDR3 sequences, about 65% occurring once; the ten biggest clones make up 40% to 45%. Concerning this clonotype itself: The antigen is not known. At one boundary the junction diverges from the germline segment, which might be a read error.

The TCR comes from a man aged 35-49 years with primary liver carcinoma and hepatitis B virus infection. The sample comprised liver tumor tissue from sampling region 4. Subset described: tumor region T4, right-lateral pole.

CDR3 residues: CASSPRGEAWILVGGNIIYF. CDR3 DNA: TGTGCCAGCAGCCCTAGGGGCGAGGCATGGATCTTAGTGGGTGGAAACATCATATATTTT. The rearrangement joins TRBV12-3 or TRBV12-4 to TRBJ1-3; a possible D gene is TRBD1 (5 bases). The CDR3 spans 20 residues.